The 12 T cell receptor beta chains below were found in one sample sequenced in a study of blood T cells in healthy people across ages. Primed by a sample-barcoded 5' primer and a J-beta primer mix, a second PCR proceeded for about 7 to 12 cycles. One entry per CDR3 protein results from TCRdb running MiXCR on the 5' RACE reads. The sample includes some 670,000 distinct CDR3 sequences, 45% to 60% of them seen just once. Material: blood. The source of these receptors is a woman older than 75 in good health.

This clonotype has at least ten counts. One junction end does not reproduce the germline sequence, and a read error may be involved. The gene calls are TRBV2 and TRBJ2-5; 7 nucleotides align to TRBD1. Germline assignment: CDR1 SNHLY and CDR2 FYNNEI. CDR3 length: 13 residues. CDR3 nucleotides: TGCGCCAGCAGCTTGGACAGGTTGGAGACCCAGTACTTC. This translates into CASSLDRLETQYF.

J is TRBJ1-2 and V is TRBV27, with a weak D call TRBD1 (6 bases). V was clipped by 5 bases and J by 5 bases, with 12 bases between them. Germline V gives CDR1 MNHEY, CDR2 SMNVEV (reference sequence). This CDR3 region has 13 residues. CDR3 coding DNA: TGTGCCAGCAGTGCCGGGACACTATATGGCTACACCTTC. Protein sequence: CASSAGTLYGYTF.

This clonotype was counted a single time. One end of the junction does not line up with germline, which may come from a read error. The chain has TRBV3-1 and TRBJ1-2; TRBD1 aligns across 7 bases. CDR3 length: 15 residues. Per germline, CDR1 LGHDT and CDR2 YNNKEL (reference sequence). Here the CDR3 DNA reads TGTGCCGGCAGCCCACTTTCTGGGACAGACTATGGCTACACCTTC. It encodes CAGSPLSGTDYGYTF. The variable domain in full, completed from reference TRBV3-1 and TRBJ1-2, reads DTAVSQTPKYLVTQMGNDKSIKCEQNLGHDTMYWYKQDSKKFLKIMFSYNNKELIINETVPNRFSPKSPDKAHLNLHINSLELGDSAVYFCAGSPLSGTDYGYTFGSGTRLTVV.

This chain uses TRBV3-1 with TRBJ1-2; D might be TRBD1 (5 bases). Germline CDR1 is LGHDT and CDR2 is YNNKEL (reference sequence). Trimming removed 4 bases at V and 5 bases at J, with 14 bases between. The CDR3 covers 14 residues. CDR3 nucleotides: TGTGCCAGCAGCCGAGCGTGGGGGGAATATGGCTACACCTTC. Protein product: CASSRAWGEYGYTF.

The chain combines TRBV2 with TRBJ2-1; 8 bases are a match to TRBD2. V shed 1 base, J shed 6 bases, and the junction held 2 bases outside the gene matches. The CDR3 totals 14 residues. Germline CDR1 is SNHLY and CDR2 is FYNNEI. Here the CDR3 DNA reads TGTGCCAGCAGTGAAGTCCGGGGGGGCAATGAGCAGTTCTTC. It codes for CASSEVRGGNEQFF.

This clonotype was seen repeatedly, ten times or more. This chain links TRBV6-2 or TRBV6-3 with TRBJ2-3; 8 bases are shared with TRBD2. CDR1 and CDR2 (germline): MNHEY, SVGEGT. This CDR3 contains 16 residues. Losses at the gene ends were 1 base for V and 2 bases for J; bases not matched to a gene: 5. CDR3: CASSYYSGTDTDTQYF. Here the CDR3 DNA reads TGTGCCAGCAGTTACTATAGCGGGACCGACACAGATACGCAGTATTTT.

This chain connects TRBV5-4 to TRBJ2-5, with D perhaps TRBD1 or TRBD2 (5 bases each). The J call may be in error: the DNA end matches TRBJ2-7 better. This CDR3 contains 14 residues. Germline CDR1 reads SGHNT; CDR2 reads YYREEE (reference sequence). As DNA, the CDR3 is TGTGCCAGCAGCTTGCGGGACGGTCCCTACGAGCAGTACTTC. Translation: CASSLRDGPYEQYF.

At least ten counts were recorded for this clonotype. The gene calls are TRBV20-1 and TRBJ2-7, with 10 positions matching TRBD1. Trimming took 3 bases from V and 1 from J; bases not matched to a gene: 12. CDR3 size: 17 residues. Per germline, CDR1 DFQATT and CDR2 SNEGSKA (reference sequence). The CDR3 sequence is CSASPREGQGNSYEQYF. The CDR3 DNA follows: TGCAGTGCTAGCCCCAGGGAGGGACAGGGGAATTCCTACGAGCAGTACTTC.

The CDR3 is CASSVRGESYNEQFF. CDR3 bases: TGTGCCAGCAGCGTGAGGGGAGAGTCCTACAATGAGCAGTTCTTC. V and J are TRBV9 and TRBJ2-1; D is tentatively TRBD1 or TRBD2 (5 bases each). This CDR3 is built from 15 residues. Trimming removed 2 bases from V and 1 base from J, with 10 bases in between. Germline V gene sequence: CDR1 SGDLS, CDR2 YYNGEE.

This sequence joins TRBV20-1 and TRBJ2-7; no clear D. CDR3 length equals 13 residues. V dropped 1 base and J dropped 4 bases, with 11 bases sitting between them. Looked up from germline, CDR1 is DFQATT and CDR2 is SNEGSKA (reference sequence). The CDR3 reads CSARATLEYEQYF. CDR3 sequence (DNA): TGCAGTGCTAGAGCCACCTTAGAATACGAGCAGTACTTC.

This clonotype was counted many times. The chain has TRBV12-3 or TRBV12-4 and TRBJ1-4; D is ambiguous. V lost 5 bases and J 1 base, leaving 8 bases between the germline ends. The CDR3 runs to 14 residues. The CDR3 is CASSAGITNEKLFF. In DNA, the CDR3 is TGTGCCAGCAGTGCCGGGATAACTAATGAAAAACTGTTTTTT.

Worth noting for this clonotype: A much bigger clone sits one base away, suggesting this may be a read error. This CDR3 is CASSPRGDLGENIQYF. CDR3 sequence (DNA): TGTGCCAGCAGCCCCCGGGGGGACTTGGGAGAAAACATTCAGTACTTC. The rearrangement links TRBV3-1 to TRBJ2-4; 7 bases fit TRBD2. The CDR3 loop spans 16 amino acids. Trimming cost V 4 bases and J 5 bases; bases outside gene matches: 11. CDR1 and CDR2 (germline): LGHDT, YNNKEL (reference sequence).